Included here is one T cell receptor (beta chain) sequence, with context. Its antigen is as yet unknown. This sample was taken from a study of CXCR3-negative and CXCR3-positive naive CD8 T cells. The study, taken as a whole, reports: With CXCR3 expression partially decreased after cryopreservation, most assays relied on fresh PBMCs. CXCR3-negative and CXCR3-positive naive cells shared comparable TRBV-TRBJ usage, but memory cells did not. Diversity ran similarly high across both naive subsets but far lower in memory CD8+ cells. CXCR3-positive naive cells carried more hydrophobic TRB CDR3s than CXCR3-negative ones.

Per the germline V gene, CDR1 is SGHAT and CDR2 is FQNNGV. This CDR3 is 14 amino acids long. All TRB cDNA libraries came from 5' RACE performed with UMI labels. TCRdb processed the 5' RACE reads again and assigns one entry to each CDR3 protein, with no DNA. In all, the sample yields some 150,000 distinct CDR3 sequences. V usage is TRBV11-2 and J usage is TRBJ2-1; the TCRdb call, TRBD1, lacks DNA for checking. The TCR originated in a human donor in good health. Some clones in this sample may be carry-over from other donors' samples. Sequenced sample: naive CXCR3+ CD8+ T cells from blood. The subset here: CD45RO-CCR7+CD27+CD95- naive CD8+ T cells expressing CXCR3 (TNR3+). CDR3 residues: CASSWTDFYNEQFF.